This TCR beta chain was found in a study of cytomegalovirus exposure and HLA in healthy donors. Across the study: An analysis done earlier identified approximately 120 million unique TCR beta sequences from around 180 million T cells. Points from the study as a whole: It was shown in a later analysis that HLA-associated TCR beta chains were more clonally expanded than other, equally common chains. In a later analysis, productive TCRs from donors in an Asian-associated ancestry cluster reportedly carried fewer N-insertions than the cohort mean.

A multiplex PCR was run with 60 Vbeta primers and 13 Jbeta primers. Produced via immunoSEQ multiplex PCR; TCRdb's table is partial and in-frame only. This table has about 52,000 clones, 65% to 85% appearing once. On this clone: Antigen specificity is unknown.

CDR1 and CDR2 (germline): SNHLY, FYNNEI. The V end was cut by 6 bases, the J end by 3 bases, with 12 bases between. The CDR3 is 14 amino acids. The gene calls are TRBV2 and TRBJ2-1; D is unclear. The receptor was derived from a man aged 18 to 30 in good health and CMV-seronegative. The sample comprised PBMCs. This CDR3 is CASRSSLHYNEQFF. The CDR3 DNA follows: TGTGCCAGCAGATCTAGTCTACACTACAATGAGCAGTTCTTC.